The clone carrying this TCR beta chain was detected only once. The source of the sample is a study of blood T cell repertoires in COVID-19. Study summary: Specimens from acute and convalescent COVID-19 originated in the United States, Italy and Spain. T cells, B-cell-depleted T cells, or PBMCs supplied cDNA or gDNA.

Authors' analysis steps: Quantification of nucleated cells was approximated via reference gene primer amplification. Clones were sequenced by immunoSEQ multiplex PCR, and TCRdb holds only the in-frame ones, with some missing. V and J calls and clone size follow that table, whereas D and trimming were derived from the DNA. The table shows 350,000 to 450,000 clones, with more than 80% occurring only once. From germline, CDR1 is DFQATT and CDR2 SNEGSKA (reference sequence). The V and J ends lost 5 bases and 8 bases respectively, with 12 bases between them. The CDR3 loop spans 11 amino acids. The rearrangement joins TRBV20-1 to TRBJ1-2; the D is unclear. The specimen sequenced was peripheral blood. The source of this sequence is a man in his forties with acute or convalescent COVID-19. The chain's CDR3 is CSAPILRGYTF. The CDR3 region has the DNA TGCAGTGCTCCCATACTGCGGGGCTACACCTTC.